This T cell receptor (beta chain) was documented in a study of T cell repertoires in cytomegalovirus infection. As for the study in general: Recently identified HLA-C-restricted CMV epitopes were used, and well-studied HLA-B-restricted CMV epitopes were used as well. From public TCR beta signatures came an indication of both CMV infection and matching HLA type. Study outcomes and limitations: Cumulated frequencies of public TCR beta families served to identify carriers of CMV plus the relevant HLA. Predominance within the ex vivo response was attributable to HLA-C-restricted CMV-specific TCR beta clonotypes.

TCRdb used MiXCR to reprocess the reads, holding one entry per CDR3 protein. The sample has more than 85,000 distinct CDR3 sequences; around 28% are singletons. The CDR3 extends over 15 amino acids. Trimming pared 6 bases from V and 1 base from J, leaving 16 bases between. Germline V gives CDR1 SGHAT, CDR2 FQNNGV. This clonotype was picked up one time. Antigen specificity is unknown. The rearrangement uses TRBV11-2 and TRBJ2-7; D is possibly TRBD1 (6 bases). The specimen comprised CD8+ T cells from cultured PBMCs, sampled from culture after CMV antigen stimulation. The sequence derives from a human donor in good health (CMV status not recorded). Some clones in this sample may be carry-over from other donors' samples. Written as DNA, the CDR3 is TGTGCCAGCAGTCGGGTTCAGGGGACATCCTACGAGCAGTACTTC. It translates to CASSRVQGTSYEQYF.